The 5 T cell receptor beta chains listed next were all sequenced from one sample in a study of T cell therapy after organ transplantation. Sequencing used immunoSEQ multiplex PCR; TCRdb keeps in-frame clones, though not all of them. The sample includes 15,000 to 20,000 clones, 65% to 85% of them seen just once. No antigen has been assigned to these receptors. Time point defined: 4-8 weeks after completion of therapy. This specimen consisted of CD8+ T cells from blood, obtained after autologous CMV-specific T cell therapy. The receptors were gathered from a human patient who had received a solid organ transplant and had CMV disease. A subset of T cells may come from the graft donor.

The CDR3 nucleotides are TGTGCCACCGGGACCCACTATGGCTACACCTTC. This encodes CATGTHYGYTF. The genes are TRBV25-1 and TRBJ1-2; D perhaps matches TRBD1 (5 bases). The CDR3 runs to 11 residues. The germline V gene has CDR1 MGHDK and CDR2 SYGVNS. V was cut by 10 bases and J by 3 bases, with 9 bases left in between.

This clone was recorded a few times. The CDR3 reads CASSMLTVYWDLDGNTIYF. DNA for the CDR3: TGTGCCAGTAGTATGTTGACAGTTTATTGGGATCTTGACGGAAACACCATATATTTT. This chain connects TRBV19 to TRBJ1-3; perhaps TRBD1 as D (5 bases). V gave up 3 bases and J gave up 4 bases, with 25 bases separating them. The germline CDR1 and CDR2 sequences are LNHDA and SQIVND (reference sequence). The CDR3 is 19 amino acids.

This clone has a single count. J is TRBJ2-7 and V is TRBV19, with 8 positions matching TRBD2. The CDR3 runs to 16 residues. Germline V gene lookup returns CDR1 LNHDA and CDR2 SQIVND (reference sequence). V lost 7 bases, J lost 0 bases, and 11 bases stayed unmatched. CDR3 loop: CASTPRGGRSSYEQYF. The CDR3 DNA is TGTGCCAGTACCCCACGGGGGGGCCGGAGCTCCTACGAGCAGTACTTC.

The gene calls are TRBV7-9 and TRBJ1-4, with D possibly matching TRBD1 (5 bases). Germline values: CDR1 SEHNR, CDR2 FQNEAQ (reference sequence). Trimming cost V 5 bases and J 0 bases, with 13 bases left between them. The CDR3 spans 16 residues. CDR3 DNA sequence: TGTGCCAGCAGCCCGACAGCAGGGACAACTAATGAAAAACTGTTTTTT. The encoded protein is CASSPTAGTTNEKLFF.

The rearrangement links TRBV6-4 to TRBJ2-1; 9 bases are shared with TRBD1. V shed 0 bases, J shed 3 bases, and the junction held 0 bases outside the gene matches. There are 15 residues in the CDR3. The germline CDR1 and CDR2 sequences are MRHNA and SNTAGT. This chain's CDR3 is CASSDSTGGYNEQFF. DNA for the CDR3: TGTGCCAGCAGTGACTCGACAGGGGGCTACAATGAGCAGTTCTTC.